The 26 T cell receptor beta chains reported below all come from one sample, sequenced in a study of OX40 agonist ivuxolimab in advanced cancers. Repertoires were generated with immunoSEQ multiplex PCR, while TCRdb's copy carries only in-frame clones and drops some. The sample yields approximately 33,000 clones, 85% to 95% seen once. The source material was CD4+ or CD8+ T cells sorted from blood, sampled in a trial of the OX40 agonist ivuxolimab. The receptor set was obtained from an adult with an advanced solid tumor such as melanoma, head and neck, liver or kidney cancer.

This clone was recorded only once. The chain is built from TRBV30 and TRBJ1-2, with D possibly TRBD1 on 6 matching bases. Germline lookup yields CDR1 GTSNPN and CDR2 SVGIG (reference sequence). CDR3 length: 14 amino acids. Trimming took off 2 bases at V and 8 bases at J, with 18 bases between the two ends. The CDR3 spells CAWSITSGVDGYTF. CDR3 sequence (DNA): TGTGCCTGGAGTATTACTTCAGGGGTTGACGGCTACACCTTC.

The chain uses TRBV19 and TRBJ2-5; weak D call: TRBD1 (5 bases). Germline V gives CDR1 LNHDA, CDR2 SQIVND (reference sequence). The V end lost 5 bases, the J end lost 5 bases, and 15 bases lay between the germline ends. CDR3 length equals 14 residues. CDR3 nucleotides: TGTGCCAGTAGTTTCAGGGCAGGTTGGGAGACCCAGTACTTC. This translates into CASSFRAGWETQYF.

The chain is built from TRBV7-6 and TRBJ1-1; D gene unclear. The CDR3 extends over 16 amino acids. V gave up 4 bases and J gave up 2 bases, with 17 bases separating them. Germline V gives CDR1 SGHVS, CDR2 FNYEAQ. This chain's CDR3 is CASSSTQQYLNTEAFF. The CDR3 DNA reads as TGTGCCAGCAGCTCTACTCAACAGTACTTAAACACTGAAGCTTTCTTT.

The rearrangement joins TRBV9 to TRBJ2-3; unclear D gene. The V end was cut by 0 bases, the J end by 2 bases, with 16 bases between. CDR1 and CDR2 from the germline V gene are SGDLS and YYNGEE. This CDR3 has 17 residues. The CDR3 bases are TGTGCCAGCAGCGTAGTGGAAGGGAACTCTCTCACAGATACGCAGTATTTT. Translated: CASSVVEGNSLTDTQYF.

The chain uses TRBV10-2 and TRBJ1-1; no reliable D call. The CDR3 loop spans 14 amino acids. Germline V gives CDR1 WSHSY, CDR2 SAAADI. The ends were cut back, 8 bases at V and 2 bases at J, with 15 bases in the middle. CDR3 amino acids: CASFGGLGNTEAFF. In DNA form, the CDR3 reads TGCGCCAGCTTTGGTGGATTGGGAAACACTGAAGCTTTCTTT.

V usage is TRBV5-1 and J usage is TRBJ2-1; TRBD2 aligns across 9 bases. Germline CDR1 reads SGHRS; CDR2 reads YFSETQ. V trimming: 8 bases; J trimming: 5 bases; junction bases outside the gene matches: 5. CDR3 length equals 13 residues. In DNA, the CDR3 is TGCGCCAGTGCACTAGCGGGCCACAATGAGCAGTTCTTC. Translating it yields CASALAGHNEQFF. The variable domain in full, with the rest retrieved from reference TRBV5-1 and TRBJ2-1, is KAGVTQTPRYLIKTRGQQVTLSCSPISGHRSVSWYQQTPGQGLQFLFEYFSETQRNKGNFPGRFSGRQFSNSRSEMNVSTLELGDSALYLCASALAGHNEQFFGPGTRLTVL.

The J gene is TRBJ2-1, the V gene TRBV11-2; 10 nucleotides line up with TRBD2. The V gene's germline CDR1 is SGHAT and CDR2 FQNNGV. This CDR3 is 20 amino acids long. The V and J ends lost 0 bases and 4 bases, in that order; junction bases with no gene match: 15. DNA of the CDR3: TGTGCCAGCAGCTTAGATCTAATGTTGGCTAGCGGGAGTGTTTACAATGAGCAGTTCTTC. Protein product: CASSLDLMLASGSVYNEQFF.

The chain joins TRBV27 to TRBJ2-3; the match to TRBD2 covers 9 bases. The CDR3 is 14 amino acids. The V gene end was trimmed by 6 bases and the J gene end by 3 bases; junction bases not matched to a gene: 4. The germline V gene encodes CDR1 MNHEY and CDR2 SMNVEV (reference sequence). The CDR3 nucleotides read TGTGCCAGCAGAGCGGGAGGCTTGACAGATACGCAGTATTTT. It codes for CASRAGGLTDTQYF.

This rearrangement joins TRBV5-1 to TRBJ2-7, with TRBD1 matching over 9 bases. The J segment lost 5 bases and the V segment lost 6 bases, leaving 9 bases of the junction unmatched. CDR3 length: 14 residues. Germline lookup yields CDR1 SGHRS and CDR2 YFSETQ. The CDR3 nucleotides read TGCGCCAGCAAGGAAGGGACAGGGCAAGACGAGCAGTACTTC. This encodes CASKEGTGQDEQYF.

The rearrangement joins TRBV6-5 to TRBJ1-1, with no clear D. The CDR3 is made up of 16 amino acids. The germline V and J ends were trimmed by 1 base and 3 bases, with 15 bases remaining between them. The germline gives CDR1 MNHEY, CDR2 SVGAGI. The CDR3 nucleotides are TGTGCCAGCAGTTACTTGGGGTCAGCGCGGGACACTGAAGCTTTCTTT. It yields the protein CASSYLGSARDTEAFF.

The V call is TRBV15, the J call TRBJ1-1, with D perhaps matching TRBD1 (5 bases). Looked up from germline, CDR1 is LNHNV and CDR2 is YYDKDF (reference sequence). With 5 bases removed from V and 2 bases from J, the gap between germline ends came to 18 bases. This CDR3 is 16 amino acids long. The DNA for the CDR3 is TGTGCCACCAGCGTTGGGGCCACAGGATTCAACACTGAAGCTTTCTTT. Translating it yields CATSVGATGFNTEAFF.

This chain links TRBV28 with TRBJ1-3; no definite D call. Trimming stripped 3 bases from V and 0 bases from J, with 3 bases between. The CDR3 totals 13 residues. Germline lookup yields CDR1 MDHEN and CDR2 SYDVKM. CDR3 protein: CASSLVSGNTIYF. As DNA, the CDR3 is TGTGCCAGCAGTTTGGTCTCTGGAAACACCATATATTTT. The full variable domain, rest sourced from reference TRBV28 and TRBJ1-3, is DVKVTQSSRYLVKRTGEKVFLECVQDMDHENMFWYRQDPGLGLRLIYFSYDVKMKEKGDIPEGYSVSREKKERFSLILESASTNQTSMYLCASSLVSGNTIYFGEGSWLTVV.

This clone was recorded only once. V is TRBV25-1 and J is TRBJ1-1; D remains ambiguous. Per germline, CDR1 MGHDK and CDR2 SYGVNS. This CDR3 is 14 amino acids long. Trimming removed 4 bases at V and 1 base at J, with 10 bases between. The CDR3 spells CASSGLQENTEAFF. The CDR3 DNA follows: TGTGCCAGCAGTGGTTTGCAGGAGAACACTGAAGCTTTCTTT.

In its sample, this clone was seen once. This chain's CDR3 is CASSGAVSYEQYF. CDR3 nucleotides: TGTGCCAGTAGTGGGGCGGTTTCCTACGAGCAGTACTTC. V is TRBV19 and J is TRBJ2-7; tentative D call: TRBD1 (5 bases). Germline CDR1 LNHDA, CDR2 SQIVND (reference sequence). This CDR3 region has 13 residues. V lost 5 bases and J 1 base, leaving 9 bases between the germline ends.

This chain links TRBV27 with TRBJ1-1, with D possibly being TRBD1 (6 bases). The CDR3 sequence is 12 residues long. V was shortened by 1 base and J by 8 bases, with 8 bases between the two germline ends. Looked up from germline, CDR1 is MNHEY and CDR2 is SMNVEV (reference sequence). CDR3 nucleotides: TGTGCCAGCAGTTTATTTGGACAGGAAGCTTTCTTT. It codes for CASSLFGQEAFF.

The chain uses TRBV4-3 and TRBJ2-5; the match to TRBD1 covers 9 bases. The CDR3 has 15 amino acids. V trimming: 3 bases; J trimming: 2 bases; junction bases outside the gene matches: 4. CDR1 and CDR2 from the germline V gene are LGHNA and YSLEER. CDR3 in amino acids: CASSQGTGRQETQYF. The CDR3 region has the DNA TGCGCCAGCAGCCAGGGGACAGGGAGACAAGAGACCCAGTACTTC.

The CDR3 bases are TGTGCCAGCTCACCACCGGCCAGCACCGAAGCTTTCTTT. Amino acid sequence: CASSPPASTEAFF. The genes are TRBV18 and TRBJ1-1; D call uncertain. CDR1 is KGHSH and CDR2 is LQKENI in the germline V gene. The CDR3 runs to 13 residues. The V and J ends lost 0 bases and 8 bases respectively, with 10 bases between them.

The chain recombines TRBV6-1 with TRBJ2-7; TRBD1 aligns across 9 bases. This CDR3 contains 12 residues. Germline CDR1 reads MNHNS; CDR2 reads SASEGT. Losses at the gene ends were 10 bases for V and 7 bases for J; bases not matched to a gene: 8. The CDR3 region has the DNA TGTGCCACCTGGGACAGGGTCGGAGAGCAGTACTTC. This encodes CATWDRVGEQYF.

The chain carries TRBV7-9 and TRBJ2-3; either TRBD1 or TRBD2 may fit D (5 bases each). This CDR3 contains 13 residues. The germline CDR1 and CDR2 sequences are SEHNR and FQNEAQ (reference sequence). The V end was cut by 5 bases, the J end by 1 base, with 7 bases between. For the CDR3, the DNA is TGTGCCAGCAGCCGAGGGGGCACAGATACGCAGTATTTT. This translates into CASSRGGTDTQYF. Combining the CDR3 with reference TRBV7-9 and TRBJ2-3 gives the whole variable domain DTGVSQNPRHKITKRGQNVTFRCDPISEHNRLYWYRQTLGQGPEFLTYFQNEAQLEKSRLLSDRFSAERPKGSFSTLEIQRTEQGDSAMYLCASSRGGTDTQYFGPGTRLTVL.

This clone was found once. This rearrangement joins TRBV30 to TRBJ2-1, with a weak D call TRBD1 (5 bases). The ends were cut back, 8 bases at V and 0 bases at J, with 17 bases in the middle. Germline-derived CDR1 and CDR2 are GTSNPN and SVGIG (reference sequence). The CDR3 covers 15 residues. For the CDR3, the DNA is TGTGCCCAGTGGGCAGGGCCAGGCTCCTACAATGAGCAGTTCTTC. This sequence encodes CAQWAGPGSYNEQFF.

This clone occurred once. The chain employs TRBV9 and TRBJ2-3, with TRBD2 identical over 10 bases. This CDR3 spans 18 amino acids. J lost 2 bases, V lost 0 bases, and 9 bases had no gene match. The germline V gene has CDR1 SGDLS and CDR2 YYNGEE. The CDR3 coding sequence is TGTGCCAGCAGCGTAGATCCCCGGACTAGCGGTTCCACAGATACGCAGTATTTT. Protein product: CASSVDPRTSGSTDTQYF. Full variable domain (missing parts from reference TRBV9 and TRBJ2-3): DSGVTQTPKHLITATGQRVTLRCSPRSGDLSVYWYQQSLDQGLQFLIQYYNGEERAKGNILERFSAQQFPDLHSELNLSSLELGDSALYFCASSVDPRTSGSTDTQYFGPGTRLTVL.

The chain has TRBV10-2 and TRBJ2-7; unclear D gene. Germline CDR1 WSHSY, CDR2 SAAADI. Trimming took off 6 bases at V and 2 bases at J, with 14 bases between the two ends. This CDR3 comprises 14 residues. CDR3 in amino acids: CASSVIQNPYEQYF. CDR3 DNA: TGCGCCAGCAGCGTCATACAAAATCCCTACGAGCAGTACTTC.

The chain has TRBV4-3 and TRBJ2-7, with D perhaps TRBD1 (6 bases). This CDR3 is 14 amino acids long. CDR1 LGHNA and CDR2 YSLEER come from the germline V gene. The V end was cut by 3 bases, the J end by 0 bases, with 9 bases between. DNA of the CDR3: TGCGCCAGCAGCCACTCAGGGGACTCCTACGAGCAGTACTTC. Translated, it gives CASSHSGDSYEQYF.

The chain links TRBV6-5 to TRBJ2-7; maybe TRBD2 (5 bases). Germline V CDR1 and CDR2: MNHEY, SVGAGI. The CDR3 runs 13 residues. V gave up 3 bases and J gave up 7 bases, with 13 bases separating them. For the CDR3, the DNA is TGTGCCAGCAGTTATGGGAGTTCGAGGGAGCAGTACTTC. Protein product: CASSYGSSREQYF.

The chain links TRBV28 to TRBJ2-1, with 7 bases lining up with TRBD2. Trimming removed 5 bases from V and 7 bases from J; junction bases left unmatched: 23. CDR3 size: 19 residues. Germline values: CDR1 MDHEN, CDR2 SYDVKM. The CDR3 reads CASSTTLAIWGDYLNEQFF. The DNA of the CDR3 is TGTGCCAGCAGTACCACCTTAGCAATTTGGGGGGACTATTTGAATGAGCAGTTCTTC. Based on the CDR3 plus reference TRBV28 and TRBJ2-1, the full variable domain is DVKVTQSSRYLVKRTGEKVFLECVQDMDHENMFWYRQDPGLGLRLIYFSYDVKMKEKGDIPEGYSVSREKKERFSLILESASTNQTSMYLCASSTTLAIWGDYLNEQFFGPGTRLTVL.

This sequence joins TRBV19 and TRBJ2-7; 8 nucleotides agree with TRBD1. The CDR3 spans 12 residues. Germline V gene lookup returns CDR1 LNHDA and CDR2 SQIVND (reference sequence). Germline trimming cut 4 bases from V and 6 bases from J; bases unmatched to any gene: 2. In nucleotides, the CDR3 is TGTGCCAGTAGTACAGGGGGCCTCGAGCAGTACTTC. Protein product: CASSTGGLEQYF.